Shown below are 6 T cell receptor beta chains from a single sample sequenced in a study of T cell repertoires in cytomegalovirus infection. Their antigens are not known. TCRdb ran MiXCR on the reads and lists one entry per CDR3 protein. The sample has 830,000 or so distinct CDR3 sequences, around a third seen once; the top ten hold roughly 12%. This sample comprised cultured CD8+ T cells from PBMCs, obtained from culture after CMV antigen stimulation. The receptor set was obtained from a human donor in good health (CMV status not recorded). Some clones in this sample may be carry-over from other donors' samples.

The CDR3 DNA reads TGTGCCACCAGCAGAACAGGGACCAACCAGCCCCAGCATTTT. Encoded protein: CATSRTGTNQPQHF. The V call is TRBV15, the J call TRBJ1-5; TRBD1 might be the D (6 bases). The CDR3 has 14 residues. Germline assignment: CDR1 LNHNV and CDR2 YYDKDF (reference sequence). The V and J ends lost 2 bases and 7 bases respectively, with 12 bases between them.

With respect to this clonotype: Being one base from a much bigger clone, this may be a read error. The J gene is TRBJ1-1, the V gene TRBV7-9; D gene ambiguous. CDR3 length equals 11 residues. In germline, CDR1 is SEHNR, CDR2 FQNEAQ (reference sequence). V gave up 5 bases and J gave up 9 bases, with 10 bases separating them. The CDR3 DNA is TGTGCCAGCAGCCGCCTCGGGAAAGCTTTCTTT. Encoded protein: CASSRLGKAFF.

This clonotype was counted once. This chain joins TRBV11-2 and TRBJ2-2, with a possible D match to TRBD2 (6 bases). Trimming took off 1 base at V and 4 bases at J, with 16 bases between the two ends. Germline assignment: CDR1 SGHAT and CDR2 FQNNGV. This CDR3 contains 17 residues. The CDR3 coding sequence is TGTGCCAGCAGCTTAGCCTCCGGGACTTATCCCACCGGGGAGCTGTTTTTT. Residues: CASSLASGTYPTGELFF.

This clonotype was seen a handful of times. This chain uses TRBV5-6 with TRBJ2-1; possible D gene TRBD1, 5 bases. This CDR3 has 13 residues. The ends were cut back, 4 bases at V and 6 bases at J, with 11 bases in the middle. The germline gives CDR1 SGHDT, CDR2 YYEEEE. CDR3 protein: CASSPQGRNEQFF. The CDR3 nucleotides are TGTGCCAGCAGCCCCCAGGGTCGCAATGAGCAGTTCTTC.

This clonotype occurred once. V and J are TRBV11-2 and TRBJ2-5, with a weak D call TRBD2 (5 bases). Per germline, CDR1 SGHAT and CDR2 FQNNGV. The ends were cut back, 4 bases at V and 8 bases at J, with 14 bases in the middle. This CDR3 is built from 13 residues. The CDR3 is CASSSPSRGTQYF. DNA of the CDR3: TGTGCCAGCAGCTCTCCGTCCCGGGGAACCCAGTACTTC.

This clonotype was seen a few times. The chain couples TRBV7-9 to TRBJ1-1; D ambiguous. Trimming pared 4 bases from V and 6 bases from J, leaving 12 bases between. Germline-derived CDR1 and CDR2 are SEHNR and FQNEAQ (reference sequence). The CDR3 runs 13 residues. CDR3 residues: CASSYVQAAEAFF. CDR3 nucleotides: TGTGCCAGCAGCTATGTTCAAGCGGCTGAAGCTTTCTTT. Based on the CDR3 plus reference TRBV7-9 and TRBJ1-1, the full variable domain is DTGVSQNPRHKITKRGQNVTFRCDPISEHNRLYWYRQTLGQGPEFLTYFQNEAQLEKSRLLSDRFSAERPKGSFSTLEIQRTEQGDSAMYLCASSYVQAAEAFFGQGTRLTVV.